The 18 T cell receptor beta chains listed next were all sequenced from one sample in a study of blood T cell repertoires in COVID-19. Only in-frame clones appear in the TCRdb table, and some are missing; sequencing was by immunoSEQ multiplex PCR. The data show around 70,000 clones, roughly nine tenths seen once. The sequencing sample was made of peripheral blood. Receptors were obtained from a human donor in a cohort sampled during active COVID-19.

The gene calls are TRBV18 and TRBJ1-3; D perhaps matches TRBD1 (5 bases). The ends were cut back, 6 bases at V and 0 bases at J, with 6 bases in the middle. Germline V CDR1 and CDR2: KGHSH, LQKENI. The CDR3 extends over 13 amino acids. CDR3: CASSDSSGNTIYF. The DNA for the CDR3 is TGTGCCAGCTCCGACAGCTCTGGAAACACCATATATTTT.

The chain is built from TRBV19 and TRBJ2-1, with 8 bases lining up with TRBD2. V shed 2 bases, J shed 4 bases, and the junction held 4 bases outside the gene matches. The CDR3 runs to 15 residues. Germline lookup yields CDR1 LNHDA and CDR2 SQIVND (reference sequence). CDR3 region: CASSIRAGAYNEQFF. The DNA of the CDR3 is TGTGCCAGTAGTATACGAGCGGGAGCTTACAATGAGCAGTTCTTC.

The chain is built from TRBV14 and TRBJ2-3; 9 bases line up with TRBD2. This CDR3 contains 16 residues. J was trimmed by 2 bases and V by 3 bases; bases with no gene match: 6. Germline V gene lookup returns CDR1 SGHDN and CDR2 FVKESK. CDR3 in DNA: TGTGCCAGCAGCCAGATAGCGGGGGTAGACACAGATACGCAGTATTTT. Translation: CASSQIAGVDTDTQYF.

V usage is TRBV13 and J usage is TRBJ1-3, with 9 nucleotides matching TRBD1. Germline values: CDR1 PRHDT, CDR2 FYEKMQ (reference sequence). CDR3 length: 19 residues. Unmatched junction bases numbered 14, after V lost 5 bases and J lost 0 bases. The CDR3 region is CASSPKAQTGGISGNTIYF. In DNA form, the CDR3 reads TGTGCCAGCAGCCCGAAGGCCCAGACAGGGGGTATCTCTGGAAACACCATATATTTT.

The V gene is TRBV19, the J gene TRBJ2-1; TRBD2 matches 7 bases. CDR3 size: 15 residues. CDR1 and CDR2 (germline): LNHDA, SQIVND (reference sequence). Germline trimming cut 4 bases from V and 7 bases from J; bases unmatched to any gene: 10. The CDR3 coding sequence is TGTGCCAGTAGTAAGGGTGGGAGGGCCTTTAATGAGCAGTTCTTC. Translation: CASSKGGRAFNEQFF.

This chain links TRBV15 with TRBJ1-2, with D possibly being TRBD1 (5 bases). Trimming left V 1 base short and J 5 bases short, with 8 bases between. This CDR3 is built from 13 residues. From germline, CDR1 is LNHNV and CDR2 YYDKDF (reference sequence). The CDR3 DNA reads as TGTGCCACCAGCAGAGCGGGGGATTATGGCTACACCTTC. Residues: CATSRAGDYGYTF.

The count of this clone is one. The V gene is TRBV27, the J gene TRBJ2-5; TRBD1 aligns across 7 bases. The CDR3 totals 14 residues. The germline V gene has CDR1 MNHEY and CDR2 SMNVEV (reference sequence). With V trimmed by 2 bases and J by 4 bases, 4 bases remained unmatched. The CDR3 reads CASSLRQGRETQYF. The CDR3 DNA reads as TGTGCCAGCAGTTTACGACAGGGTCGAGAGACCCAGTACTTC.

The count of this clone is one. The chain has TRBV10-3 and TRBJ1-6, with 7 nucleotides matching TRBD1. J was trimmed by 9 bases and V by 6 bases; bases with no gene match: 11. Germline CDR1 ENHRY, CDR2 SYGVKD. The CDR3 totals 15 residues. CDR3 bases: TGTGCCATCAGCCCCGAGGGGGCGACGGGTTCACCCCTCCACTTT. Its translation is CAISPEGATGSPLHF.

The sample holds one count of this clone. CDR3 sequence: CSVTTSGEASTDTQYF. The CDR3, as DNA: TGCAGCGTTACAACTAGCGGGGAAGCTAGCACAGATACGCAGTATTTT. The J gene is TRBJ2-3, the V gene TRBV29-1; 10 positions match TRBD2. The CDR3 covers 16 residues. The J segment lost 0 bases and the V segment lost 5 bases, leaving 8 bases of the junction unmatched. Germline values: CDR1 SQVTM, CDR2 ANQGSEA.

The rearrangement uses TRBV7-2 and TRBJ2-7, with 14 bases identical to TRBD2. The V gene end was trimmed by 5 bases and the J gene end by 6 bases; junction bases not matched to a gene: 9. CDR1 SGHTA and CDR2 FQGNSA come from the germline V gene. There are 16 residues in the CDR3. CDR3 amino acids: CASSPATSGGAFEQYF. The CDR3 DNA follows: TGTGCCAGCAGCCCCGCGACTAGCGGGGGGGCTTTCGAGCAGTACTTC.

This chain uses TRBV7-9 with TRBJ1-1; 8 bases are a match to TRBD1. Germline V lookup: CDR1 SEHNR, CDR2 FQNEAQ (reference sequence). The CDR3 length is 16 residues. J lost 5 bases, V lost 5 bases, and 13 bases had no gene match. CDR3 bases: TGTGCCAGCAGCCCGGGACAGGACAGTGTGGGAACTGAAGCTTTCTTT. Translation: CASSPGQDSVGTEAFF.

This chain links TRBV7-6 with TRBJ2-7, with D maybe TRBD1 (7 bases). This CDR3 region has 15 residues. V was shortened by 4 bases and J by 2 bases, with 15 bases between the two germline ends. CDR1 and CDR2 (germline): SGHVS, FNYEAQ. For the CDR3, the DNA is TGTGCCAGCAGCTCCCAGGCGGGACAGACCTACGAGCAGTACTTC. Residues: CASSSQAGQTYEQYF.

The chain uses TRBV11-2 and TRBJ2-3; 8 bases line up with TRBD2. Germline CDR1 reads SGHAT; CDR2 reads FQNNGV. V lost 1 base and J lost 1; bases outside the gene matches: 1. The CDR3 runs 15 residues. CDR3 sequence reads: CASSLVSGGTDTQYF. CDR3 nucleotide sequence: TGTGCCAGCAGCTTAGTTAGCGGGGGCACAGATACGCAGTATTTT. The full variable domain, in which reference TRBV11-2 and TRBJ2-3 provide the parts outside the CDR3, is EAGVAQSPRYKIIEKRQSVAFWCNPISGHATLYWYQQILGQGPKLLIQFQNNGVVDDSQLPKDRFSAERLKGVDSTLKIQPAKLEDSAVYLCASSLVSGGTDTQYFGPGTRLTVL.

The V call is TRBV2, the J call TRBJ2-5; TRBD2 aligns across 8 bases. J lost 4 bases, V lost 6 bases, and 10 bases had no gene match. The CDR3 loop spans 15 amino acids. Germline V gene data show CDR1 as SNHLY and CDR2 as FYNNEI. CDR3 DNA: TGTGCCAGCAGAATAGCGGGGAGAGGGGGAGAGACCCAGTACTTC. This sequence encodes CASRIAGRGGETQYF.

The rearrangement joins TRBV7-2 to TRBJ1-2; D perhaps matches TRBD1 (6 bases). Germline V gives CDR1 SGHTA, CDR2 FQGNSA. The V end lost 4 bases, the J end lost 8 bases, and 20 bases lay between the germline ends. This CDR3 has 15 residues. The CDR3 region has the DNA TGTGCCAGCAGCTCCTTGGACAGCCGGAAACGCGGCTACACCTTC. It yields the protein CASSSLDSRKRGYTF.

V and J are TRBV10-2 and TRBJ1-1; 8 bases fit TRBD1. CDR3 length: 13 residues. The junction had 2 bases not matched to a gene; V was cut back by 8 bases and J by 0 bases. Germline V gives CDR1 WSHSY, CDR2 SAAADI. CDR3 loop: CASGQGMNTEAFF. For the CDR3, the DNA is TGCGCCAGCGGACAGGGAATGAACACTGAAGCTTTCTTT.

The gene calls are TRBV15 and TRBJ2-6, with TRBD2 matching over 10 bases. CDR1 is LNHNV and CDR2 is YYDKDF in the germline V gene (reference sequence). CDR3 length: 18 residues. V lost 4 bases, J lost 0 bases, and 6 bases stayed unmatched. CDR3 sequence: CATSITSGENSGANVLTF. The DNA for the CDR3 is TGTGCCACCAGCATCACTAGCGGGGAGAACTCTGGGGCCAACGTCCTGACTTTC.

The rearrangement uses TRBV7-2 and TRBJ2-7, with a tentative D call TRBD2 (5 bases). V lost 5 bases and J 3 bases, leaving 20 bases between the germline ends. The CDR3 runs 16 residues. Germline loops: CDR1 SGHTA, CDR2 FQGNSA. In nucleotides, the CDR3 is TGTGCCAGCAGCCCACCCCCCCAGCGGAACAACTACGAGCAGTACTTC. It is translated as CASSPPPQRNNYEQYF.